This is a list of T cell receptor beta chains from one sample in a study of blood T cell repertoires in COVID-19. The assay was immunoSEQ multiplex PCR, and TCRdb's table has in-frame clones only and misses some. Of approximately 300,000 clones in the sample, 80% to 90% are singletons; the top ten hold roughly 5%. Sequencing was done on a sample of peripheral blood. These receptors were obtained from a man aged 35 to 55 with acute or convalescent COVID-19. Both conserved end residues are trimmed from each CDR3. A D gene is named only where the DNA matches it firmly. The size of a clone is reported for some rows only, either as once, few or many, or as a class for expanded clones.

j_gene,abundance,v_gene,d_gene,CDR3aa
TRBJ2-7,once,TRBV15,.,ATSRDRLEGRRQY
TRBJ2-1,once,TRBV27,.,ASSAGHFNEQF
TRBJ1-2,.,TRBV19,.,ASSIGRGGGYGYT
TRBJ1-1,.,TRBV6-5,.,ASSSLLYGAEAF
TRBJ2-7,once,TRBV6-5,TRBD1,ASSRTGDEQY
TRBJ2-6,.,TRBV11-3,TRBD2,ASSRAGSSGANVLT
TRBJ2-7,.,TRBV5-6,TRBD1,ASSLAGQANSYEQY
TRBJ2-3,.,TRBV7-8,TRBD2,ASSPSGGSTDTQY
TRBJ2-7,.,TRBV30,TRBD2,AWSRGLVTYEQY
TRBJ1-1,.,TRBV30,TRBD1,AWYPGGMNTEAF
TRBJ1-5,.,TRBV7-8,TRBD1,ASSRFSRTGLSGNQPQH
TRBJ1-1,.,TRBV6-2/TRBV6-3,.,ASSYQDRNTEAF
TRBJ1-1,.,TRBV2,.,ASSLQGGFTEAF
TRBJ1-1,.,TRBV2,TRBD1,ASSVAGTGNTEAF
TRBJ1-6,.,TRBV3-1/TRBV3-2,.,ASSQVLNSPLH
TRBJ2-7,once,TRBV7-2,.,ASSLLPRYEQY